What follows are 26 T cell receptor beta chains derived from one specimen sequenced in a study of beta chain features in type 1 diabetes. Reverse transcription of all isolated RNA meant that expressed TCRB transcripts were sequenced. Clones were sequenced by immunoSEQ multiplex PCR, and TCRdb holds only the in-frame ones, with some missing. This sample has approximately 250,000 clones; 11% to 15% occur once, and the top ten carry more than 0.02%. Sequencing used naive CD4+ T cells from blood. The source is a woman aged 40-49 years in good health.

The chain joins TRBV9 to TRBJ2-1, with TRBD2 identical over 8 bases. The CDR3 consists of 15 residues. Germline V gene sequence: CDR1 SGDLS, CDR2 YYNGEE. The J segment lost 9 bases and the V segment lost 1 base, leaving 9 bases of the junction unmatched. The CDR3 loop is CASSVSGLAGAEQFF. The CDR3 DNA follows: TGTGCCAGCAGCGTATCGGGTCTAGCGGGTGCTGAGCAGTTCTTC.

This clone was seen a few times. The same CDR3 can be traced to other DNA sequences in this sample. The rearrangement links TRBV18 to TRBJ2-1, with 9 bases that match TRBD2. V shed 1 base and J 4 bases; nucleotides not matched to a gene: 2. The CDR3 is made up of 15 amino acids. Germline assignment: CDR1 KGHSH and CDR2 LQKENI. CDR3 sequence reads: CASSPLAGAYNEQFF. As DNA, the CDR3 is TGTGCCAGCTCACCACTAGCGGGGGCTTACAATGAGCAGTTCTTC.

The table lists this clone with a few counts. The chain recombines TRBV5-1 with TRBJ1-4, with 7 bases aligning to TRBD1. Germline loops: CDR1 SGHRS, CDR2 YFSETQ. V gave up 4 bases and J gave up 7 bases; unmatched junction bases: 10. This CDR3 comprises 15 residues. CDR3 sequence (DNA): TGCGCCAGCAGCACCCGACAGGGAGGAGGTGAAAAACTGTTTTTT. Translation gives CASSTRQGGGEKLFF. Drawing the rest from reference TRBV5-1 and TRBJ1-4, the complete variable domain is KAGVTQTPRYLIKTRGQQVTLSCSPISGHRSVSWYQQTPGQGLQFLFEYFSETQRNKGNFPGRFSGRQFSNSRSEMNVSTLELGDSALYLCASSTRQGGGEKLFFGSGTQLSVL.

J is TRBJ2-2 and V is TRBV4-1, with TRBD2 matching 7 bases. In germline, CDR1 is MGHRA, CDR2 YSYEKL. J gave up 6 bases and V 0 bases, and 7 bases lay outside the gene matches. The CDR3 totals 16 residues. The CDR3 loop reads CASSQDPGGFAGELFF. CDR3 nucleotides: TGCGCCAGCAGCCAAGATCCGGGGGGTTTCGCCGGGGAGCTGTTTTTT.

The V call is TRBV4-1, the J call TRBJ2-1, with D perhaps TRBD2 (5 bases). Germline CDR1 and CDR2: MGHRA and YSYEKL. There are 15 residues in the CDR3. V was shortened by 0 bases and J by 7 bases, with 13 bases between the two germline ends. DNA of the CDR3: TGCGCCAGCAGCCAAGAGGGCCCCCCGGGGAATGAGCAGTTCTTC. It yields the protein CASSQEGPPGNEQFF.

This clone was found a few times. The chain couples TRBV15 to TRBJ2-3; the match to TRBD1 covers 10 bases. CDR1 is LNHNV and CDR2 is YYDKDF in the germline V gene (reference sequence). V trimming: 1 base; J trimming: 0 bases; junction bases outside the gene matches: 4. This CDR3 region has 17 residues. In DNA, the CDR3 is TGTGCCACCAGCAGAGTATTGGGACAGGGGAGCACAGATACGCAGTATTTT. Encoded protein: CATSRVLGQGSTDTQYF.

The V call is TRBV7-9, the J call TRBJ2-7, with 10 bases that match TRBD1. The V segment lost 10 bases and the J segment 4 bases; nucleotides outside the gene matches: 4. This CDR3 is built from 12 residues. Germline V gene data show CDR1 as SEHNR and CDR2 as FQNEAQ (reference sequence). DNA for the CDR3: TGTGCCACGACAGGGGGCGGTTACGAGCAGTACTTC. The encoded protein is CATTGGGYEQYF.

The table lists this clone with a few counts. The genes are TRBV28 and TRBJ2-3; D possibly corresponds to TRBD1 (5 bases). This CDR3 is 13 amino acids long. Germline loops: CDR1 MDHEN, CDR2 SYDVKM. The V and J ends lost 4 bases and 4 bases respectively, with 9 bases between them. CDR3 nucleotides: TGTGCCAGCAGTTCTCCCAGGGCAGATACGCAGTATTTT. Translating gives CASSSPRADTQYF.

The CDR3 DNA sequence: TGTGCCAGCAGCCAAGATCTGCAGCGGGCCGCAGGACGAACCCACAACTATGGCTACACCTTC. Translated, it gives CASSQDLQRAAGRTHNYGYTF. The J gene is TRBJ1-2, the V gene TRBV4-2; D uncertain. Germline V gene data show CDR1 as LGHNA and CDR2 as YNFKEQ. The CDR3 totals 21 residues. Trimming took 0 bases from V and 2 from J, leaving 28 bases between them.

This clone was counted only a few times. Here the CDR3 reads CASSVVDRAGETQYF. Here the CDR3 DNA reads TGTGCCAGCAGCGTAGTGGACAGGGCCGGGGAGACCCAGTACTTC. V is TRBV9 and J is TRBJ2-5; 8 nucleotides align to TRBD1. The ends lost 0 bases at V and 5 bases at J; junction bases unmatched: 6. CDR3 size: 15 residues. Germline CDR1 reads SGDLS; CDR2 reads YYNGEE.

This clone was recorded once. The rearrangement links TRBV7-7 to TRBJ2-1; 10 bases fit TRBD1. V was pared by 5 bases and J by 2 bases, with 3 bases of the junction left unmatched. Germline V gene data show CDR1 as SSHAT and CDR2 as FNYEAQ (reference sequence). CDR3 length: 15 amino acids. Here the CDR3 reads CASSEGQGPYNEQFF. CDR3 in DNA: TGTGCCAGCAGCGAGGGACAGGGGCCCTACAATGAGCAGTTCTTC.

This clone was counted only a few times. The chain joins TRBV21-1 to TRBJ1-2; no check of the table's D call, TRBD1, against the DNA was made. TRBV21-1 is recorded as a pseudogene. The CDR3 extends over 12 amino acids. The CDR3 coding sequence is TGTGCCAGCAGCACGGACAGGAACGGCTACACCTTC. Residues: CASSTDRNGYTF.

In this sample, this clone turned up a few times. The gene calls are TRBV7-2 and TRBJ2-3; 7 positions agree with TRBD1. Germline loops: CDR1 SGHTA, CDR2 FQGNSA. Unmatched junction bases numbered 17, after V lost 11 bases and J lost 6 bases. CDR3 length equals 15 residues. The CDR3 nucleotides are TGTGCCGGGGTCCCCCAAAGCTCACAGGGGGATACGCAGTATTTT. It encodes CAGVPQSSQGDTQYF. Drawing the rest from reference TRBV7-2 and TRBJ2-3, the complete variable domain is GAGVSQSPSNKVTEKGKDVELRCDPISGHTALYWYRQSLGQGLEFLIYFQGNSAPDKSGLPSDRFSAERTGGSVSTLTIQRTQQEDSAVYLCAGVPQSSQGDTQYFGPGTRLTVL.

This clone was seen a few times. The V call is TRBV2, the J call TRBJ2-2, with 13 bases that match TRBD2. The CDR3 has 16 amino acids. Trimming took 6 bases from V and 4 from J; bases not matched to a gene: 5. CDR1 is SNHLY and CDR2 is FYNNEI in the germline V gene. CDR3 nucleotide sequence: TGTGCCAGCAGCAAACTAGCGGGGGGGGCCACCGGGGAGCTGTTTTTT. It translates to CASSKLAGGATGELFF.

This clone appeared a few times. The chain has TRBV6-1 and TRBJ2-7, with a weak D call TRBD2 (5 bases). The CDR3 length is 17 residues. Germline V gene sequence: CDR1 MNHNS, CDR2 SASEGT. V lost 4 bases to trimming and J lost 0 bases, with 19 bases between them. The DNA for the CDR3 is TGTGCCAGCAGTGCACTGGCGGACTCTAAGAGCTCCTACGAGCAGTACTTC. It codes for CASSALADSKSSYEQYF.

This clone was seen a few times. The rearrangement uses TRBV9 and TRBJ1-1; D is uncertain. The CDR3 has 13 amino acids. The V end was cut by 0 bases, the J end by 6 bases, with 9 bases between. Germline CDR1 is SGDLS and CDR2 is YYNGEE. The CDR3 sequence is CASSVVLAAEAFF. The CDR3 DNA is TGTGCCAGCAGCGTAGTTCTGGCGGCTGAAGCTTTCTTT.

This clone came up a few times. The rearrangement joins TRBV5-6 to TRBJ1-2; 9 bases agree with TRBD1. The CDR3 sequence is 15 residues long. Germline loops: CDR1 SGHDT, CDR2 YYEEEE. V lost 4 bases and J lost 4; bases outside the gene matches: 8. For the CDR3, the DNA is TGTGCCAGCAGCCTCCGGGGACAGGGAACCTATGGCTACACCTTC. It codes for CASSLRGQGTYGYTF.

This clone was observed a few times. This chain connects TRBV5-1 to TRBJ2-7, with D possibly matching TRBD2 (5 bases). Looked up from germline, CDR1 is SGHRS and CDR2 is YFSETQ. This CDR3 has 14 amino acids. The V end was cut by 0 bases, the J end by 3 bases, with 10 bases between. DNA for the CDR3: TGCGCCAGCAGCTTGGCCGGTGAGGGCTACGAGCAGTACTTC. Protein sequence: CASSLAGEGYEQYF.

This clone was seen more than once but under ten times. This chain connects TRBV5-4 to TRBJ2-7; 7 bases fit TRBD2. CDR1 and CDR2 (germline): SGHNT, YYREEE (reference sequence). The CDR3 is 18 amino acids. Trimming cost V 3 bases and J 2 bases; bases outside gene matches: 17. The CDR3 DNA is TGTGCCAGCAGCTCGCGGCAGGCAGCGGGGATCTCCCCCTACGAGCAGTACTTC. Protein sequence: CASSSRQAAGISPYEQYF.

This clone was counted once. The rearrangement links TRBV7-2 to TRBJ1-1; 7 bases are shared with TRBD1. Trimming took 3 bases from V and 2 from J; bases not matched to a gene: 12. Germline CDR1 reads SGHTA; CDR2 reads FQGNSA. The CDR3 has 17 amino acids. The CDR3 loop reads CASSFGTARWANTEAFF. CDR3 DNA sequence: TGTGCCAGCAGCTTCGGGACAGCACGGTGGGCTAACACTGAAGCTTTCTTT. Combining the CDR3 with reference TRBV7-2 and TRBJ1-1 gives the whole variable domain GAGVSQSPSNKVTEKGKDVELRCDPISGHTALYWYRQSLGQGLEFLIYFQGNSAPDKSGLPSDRFSAERTGGSVSTLTIQRTQQEDSAVYLCASSFGTARWANTEAFFGQGTRLTVV.

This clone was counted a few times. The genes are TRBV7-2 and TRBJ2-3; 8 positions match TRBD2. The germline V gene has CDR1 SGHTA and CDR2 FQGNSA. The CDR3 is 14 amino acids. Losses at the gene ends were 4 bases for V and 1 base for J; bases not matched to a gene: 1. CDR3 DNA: TGTGCCAGCAGCTGGGGACTAGGCACAGATACGCAGTATTTT. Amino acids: CASSWGLGTDTQYF.

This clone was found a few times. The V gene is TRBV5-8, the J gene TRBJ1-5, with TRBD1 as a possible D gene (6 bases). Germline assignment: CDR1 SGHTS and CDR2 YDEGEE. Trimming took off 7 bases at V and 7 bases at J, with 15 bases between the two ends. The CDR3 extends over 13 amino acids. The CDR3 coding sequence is TGTGCCAGCCGCGGGGGGGGCGAACAGCCCCAGCATTTT. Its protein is CASRGGGEQPQHF.

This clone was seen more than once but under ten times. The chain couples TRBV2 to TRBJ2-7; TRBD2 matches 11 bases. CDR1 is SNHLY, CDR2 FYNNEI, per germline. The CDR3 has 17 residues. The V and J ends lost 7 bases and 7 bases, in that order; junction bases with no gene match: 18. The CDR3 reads CASTVMRGLAGGLEQYF. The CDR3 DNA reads TGTGCCAGCACCGTCATGAGGGGGCTAGCGGGGGGACTGGAGCAGTACTTC.

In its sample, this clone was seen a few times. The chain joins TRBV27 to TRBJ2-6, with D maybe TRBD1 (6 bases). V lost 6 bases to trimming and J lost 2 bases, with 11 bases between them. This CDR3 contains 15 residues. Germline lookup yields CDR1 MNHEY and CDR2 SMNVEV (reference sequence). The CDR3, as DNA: TGTGCCAGCAGCCCCAGGGGCCCTGGGGCCAACGTCCTGACTTTC. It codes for CASSPRGPGANVLTF.

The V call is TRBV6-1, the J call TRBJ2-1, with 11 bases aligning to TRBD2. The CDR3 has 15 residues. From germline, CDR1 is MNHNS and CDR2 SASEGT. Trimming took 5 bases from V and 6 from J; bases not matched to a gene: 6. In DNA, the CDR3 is TGTGCCAGCAGTTCCGGGACTAGCGGAGTCAATGAGCAGTTCTTC. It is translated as CASSSGTSGVNEQFF.

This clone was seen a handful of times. The CDR3 sequence is CASSLALGTGLLAKNIQYF. CDR3 bases: TGTGCCAGCAGCTTAGCCCTCGGGACAGGGTTACTAGCCAAAAACATTCAGTACTTC. V gene TRBV7-9 combines with J gene TRBJ2-4; TRBD1 matches 9 bases. CDR1 and CDR2 from the germline V gene are SEHNR and FQNEAQ (reference sequence). The V and J ends lost 0 bases and 0 bases, in that order; junction bases with no gene match: 9. The CDR3 is 19 residues long.